A single sample is the source of the 14 T cell receptor beta chains below, sequenced in a study of blood T cell repertoires in COVID-19. This table comes from immunoSEQ multiplex PCR, and its TCRdb copy is limited to in-frame clones, with some not included. The sample lists around 400,000 clones, 89% occurring once. The sequenced sample consisted of peripheral blood. Every receptor here comes from a man aged 40-49 years with acute or convalescent COVID-19.

The rearrangement uses TRBV4-3 and TRBJ1-1; no reliable D call. Trimming shortened V by 4 bases and J by 0 bases, and 6 bases separated the two germline ends. This CDR3 is built from 13 residues. Germline CDR1 LGHNA, CDR2 YSLEER. CDR3 in DNA: TGCGCCAGCAGCCCGAGGCTGAACACTGAAGCTTTCTTT. Amino acid sequence: CASSPRLNTEAFF.

The CDR3 is CASSRTGDFNYGYTF. Here the CDR3 DNA reads TGTGCCAGCAGCAGGACAGGGGACTTTAACTATGGCTACACCTTC. The gene calls are TRBV6-2 or TRBV6-3 and TRBJ1-2, with TRBD1 matching over 9 bases. The V gene's germline CDR1 is MNHEY and CDR2 SVGEGT. Germline trimming cut 6 bases from V and 1 base from J; bases unmatched to any gene: 6. The CDR3 loop spans 15 amino acids.

This sequence joins TRBV6-5 and TRBJ2-3, with 7 positions matching TRBD2. Per the germline V gene, CDR1 is MNHEY and CDR2 is SVGAGI. This CDR3 spans 15 amino acids. After removal of 2 bases from V and 4 bases from J, the junction contained 6 bases not matched to a gene. The CDR3 region has the DNA TGTGCCAGCAGTTACGTCCCGGGGGGTGCAGATACGCAGTATTTT. It codes for CASSYVPGGADTQYF.

This clone was recorded once. The chain recombines TRBV27 with TRBJ2-7, with 7 nucleotides matching TRBD2. From germline, CDR1 is MNHEY and CDR2 SMNVEV (reference sequence). The CDR3 loop spans 14 amino acids. Losses at the gene ends were 3 bases for V and 3 bases for J; bases not matched to a gene: 5. The CDR3 loop is CASSFGREGYEQYF. The CDR3 coding sequence is TGTGCCAGCAGTTTCGGCAGGGAGGGCTACGAGCAGTACTTC.

V is TRBV7-9 and J is TRBJ2-5; D is possibly TRBD2 (5 bases). In germline, CDR1 is SEHNR, CDR2 FQNEAQ (reference sequence). Between the trimmed V and J ends, which lost 5 bases and 5 bases, there was a span of 18 bases. There are 15 residues in the CDR3. As DNA, the CDR3 is TGTGCCAGCAGCCCGCCCCGTGCAGGCGGGGAGACCCAGTACTTC. This encodes CASSPPRAGGETQYF.

V and J are TRBV4-2 and TRBJ1-1; possible D gene TRBD1, 6 bases. This CDR3 is 15 amino acids long. Looked up from germline, CDR1 is LGHNA and CDR2 is YNFKEQ. Trimming left V 3 bases short and J 3 bases short, with 14 bases between. This chain's CDR3 is CASSHAGEGDTEAFF. The CDR3 region has the DNA TGTGCCAGCAGCCATGCCGGGGAGGGGGACACTGAAGCTTTCTTT.

The V call is TRBV10-3, the J call TRBJ1-1; D possibly corresponds to TRBD1 (5 bases). CDR1 is ENHRY, CDR2 SYGVKD, per germline. The CDR3 totals 18 residues. Trimming removed 0 bases from V and 6 bases from J, with 23 bases in between. For the CDR3, the DNA is TGTGCCATCAGTGAGTCGAGATTAGGGAAGGGGATGGACCCTGAAGCTTTCTTT. Translation gives CAISESRLGKGMDPEAFF.

This clone was counted once. Other DNA sequences within the sample encode an identical CDR3. The chain uses TRBV12-3 or TRBV12-4 and TRBJ1-1, with D unclear. The V and J ends lost 6 bases and 3 bases respectively, with 8 bases between them. The CDR3 is made up of 12 amino acids. CDR3: CASSPQYTEAFF. In DNA form, the CDR3 reads TGTGCCAGCAGCCCACAGTACACTGAAGCTTTCTTT.

Here the CDR3 reads CASSLPLLGANYGYTF. The DNA for the CDR3 is TGTGCCAGCAGTCTGCCGCTTTTAGGGGCTAACTATGGCTACACCTTC. V is TRBV28 and J is TRBJ1-2; tentatively, D is TRBD1 (5 bases). The CDR3 is 16 amino acids. V shed 5 bases and J shed 0 bases, with 16 bases lying between them. Germline V gene sequence: CDR1 MDHEN, CDR2 SYDVKM.

The chain couples TRBV6-5 to TRBJ1-3, with TRBD1 identical over 9 bases. J was trimmed by 10 bases and V by 3 bases; bases with no gene match: 7. Germline loops: CDR1 MNHEY, CDR2 SVGAGI. The CDR3 contains 14 residues. The CDR3 nucleotides read TGTGCCAGCAGTTATGGGACAGGGCGGGGAACCATATATTTT. It codes for CASSYGTGRGTIYF.

The gene calls are TRBV5-1 and TRBJ2-3; 13 bases are shared with TRBD2. The CDR3 covers 18 residues. Per the germline V gene, CDR1 is SGHRS and CDR2 is YFSETQ. V shed 0 bases, J shed 0 bases, and the junction held 4 bases outside the gene matches. CDR3 loop: CASSLGLAGGASTDTQYF. CDR3 coding DNA: TGCGCCAGCAGCTTGGGACTAGCGGGAGGTGCTAGCACAGATACGCAGTATTTT.

In this sample, this clone turned up once. J is TRBJ2-7 and V is TRBV27, with 9 bases that match TRBD2. The V and J ends lost 0 bases and 4 bases, in that order; junction bases with no gene match: 1. This CDR3 comprises 14 residues. Germline loops: CDR1 MNHEY, CDR2 SMNVEV (reference sequence). CDR3 residues: CASSLSSGSYEQYF. The DNA of the CDR3 is TGTGCCAGCAGTTTATCTAGCGGGAGTTACGAGCAGTACTTC.

This clone was detected once. V is TRBV6-2 or TRBV6-3 and J is TRBJ1-5; 9 bases line up with TRBD1. The CDR3 is made up of 16 amino acids. Looked up from germline, CDR1 is MNHEY and CDR2 is SVGEGT. After removal of 3 bases from V and 6 bases from J, the junction contained 9 bases not matched to a gene. The CDR3 loop reads CASSYLDRGAGQPQHF. CDR3 nucleotides: TGTGCCAGCAGTTATTTGGACAGGGGCGCGGGTCAGCCCCAGCATTTT.

The V gene is TRBV5-6, the J gene TRBJ1-1, with 10 bases lining up with TRBD1. This CDR3 has 15 amino acids. Trimming removed 3 bases from V and 1 base from J; junction bases left unmatched: 3. CDR1 is SGHDT and CDR2 is YYEEEE in the germline V gene. CDR3 loop: CASSYGTGANTEAFF. As DNA, the CDR3 is TGTGCCAGCAGCTATGGGACAGGGGCGAACACTGAAGCTTTCTTT.